Each of the 16 T cell receptor beta chains below was sequenced from the same sample in a study of CD8 T cells in Susac syndrome. Random-hexamer reverse transcription was applied to roughly 0.5 to 1 ug RNA. A single record per CDR3 protein comes from TCRdb applying MiXCR to the immunoSEQ multiplex PCR reads. The table lists about 280,000 distinct CDR3 sequences, more than 75% of them singletons. Sequencing was carried out using CD8+ T cells from PBMCs. The receptor set was obtained from a human donor with multiple sclerosis.

This rearrangement joins TRBV7-3 to TRBJ2-5; the D gene is possibly TRBD2 (5 bases). Germline V lookup: CDR1 SGHTA, CDR2 FQGTGA. The CDR3 sequence is 15 residues long. The V and J ends lost 5 bases and 1 base respectively, with 14 bases between them. The chain's CDR3 is CASSPSFEGQETQYF. The DNA for the CDR3 is TGTGCCAGCAGCCCATCATTTGAGGGCCAAGAGACCCAGTACTTC.

The chain recombines TRBV27 with TRBJ1-5, with D possibly TRBD1 on 5 matching bases. The CDR3 has 15 amino acids. CDR1 and CDR2 (germline): MNHEY, SMNVEV (reference sequence). V gave up 5 bases and J gave up 0 bases, with 11 bases separating them. CDR3 loop: CASSLRQNSNQPQHF. DNA for the CDR3: TGTGCCAGCAGTCTAAGACAGAATAGCAATCAGCCCCAGCATTTT.

The chain has TRBV9 and TRBJ1-3; a weak D match, TRBD1 (5 bases). Trimming removed 0 bases at V and 2 bases at J, with 12 bases between. Germline V gives CDR1 SGDLS, CDR2 YYNGEE. CDR3 length equals 16 residues. CDR3 coding DNA: TGTGCCAGCAGCGTAGTACCCAAGGGGACTGGAAACACCATATATTTT. Translating it yields CASSVVPKGTGNTIYF. Combining the CDR3 with reference TRBV9 and TRBJ1-3 gives the whole variable domain DSGVTQTPKHLITATGQRVTLRCSPRSGDLSVYWYQQSLDQGLQFLIQYYNGEERAKGNILERFSAQQFPDLHSELNLSSLELGDSALYFCASSVVPKGTGNTIYFGEGSWLTVV.

This clonotype occurred once. This chain connects TRBV5-5 to TRBJ2-7, with D unclear. CDR1 and CDR2 from the germline V gene are SGHKS and YYEKEE (reference sequence). V lost 4 bases and J 1 base, leaving 9 bases between the germline ends. The CDR3 is made up of 13 amino acids. The CDR3 loop is CASSMYVSYEQYF. The DNA for the CDR3 is TGTGCCAGCAGCATGTACGTTTCCTACGAGCAGTACTTC.

This chain connects TRBV7-9 to TRBJ2-2, with D perhaps matching TRBD2 (6 bases). The CDR3 is 14 residues long. The V gene lost 5 bases and the J gene lost 3 bases, with 10 bases spanning the gap. From germline, CDR1 is SEHNR and CDR2 FQNEAQ (reference sequence). The CDR3 protein is CASSPREDTGELFF. The CDR3 DNA reads TGTGCCAGCAGCCCGAGGGAGGACACCGGGGAGCTGTTTTTT. The full variable domain, with the rest looked up from reference TRBV7-9 and TRBJ2-2, is DTGVSQNPRHKITKRGQNVTFRCDPISEHNRLYWYRQTLGQGPEFLTYFQNEAQLEKSRLLSDRFSAERPKGSFSTLEIQRTEQGDSAMYLCASSPREDTGELFFGEGSRLTVL.

The CDR3 protein is CASRVTGYSNQPQHF. CDR3 nucleotides: TGTGCCAGCAGGGTGACGGGATATAGCAATCAGCCCCAGCATTTT. The chain uses TRBV2 and TRBJ1-5; no firm D call. The V gene lost 6 bases and the J gene lost 0 bases, with 12 bases spanning the gap. This CDR3 comprises 15 residues. In germline, CDR1 is SNHLY, CDR2 FYNNEI. The complete variable domain, with remaining parts taken from reference TRBV2 and TRBJ1-5, reads EPEVTQTPSHQVTQMGQEVILRCVPISNHLYFYWYRQILGQKVEFLVSFYNNEISEKSEIFDDQFSVERPDGSNFTLKIRSTKLEDSAMYFCASRVTGYSNQPQHFGDGTRLSIL.

This clonotype has a single count. The J gene is TRBJ1-1, the V gene TRBV9; 8 bases fit TRBD1. This CDR3 is built from 15 residues. Losses at the gene ends were 2 bases for V and 1 base for J; bases not matched to a gene: 4. Germline CDR1 SGDLS, CDR2 YYNGEE. The CDR3 reads CASSVTGDWNTEAFF. Written as DNA, the CDR3 is TGTGCCAGCAGCGTGACAGGGGACTGGAACACTGAAGCTTTCTTT.

The chain employs TRBV25-1 and TRBJ2-6; D is unclear. Trimming pared 9 bases from V and 2 bases from J, leaving 5 bases between. The germline gives CDR1 MGHDK, CDR2 SYGVNS. The CDR3 covers 12 residues. CDR3 coding DNA: TGTGCCAGTGGAGCTGGGGCCAACGTCCTGACTTTC. It translates to CASGAGANVLTF. The whole variable domain, filled in from reference TRBV25-1 and TRBJ2-6, reads EADIYQTPRYLVIGTGKKITLECSQTMGHDKMYWYQQDPGMELHLIHYSYGVNSTEKGDLSSESTVSRIRTEHFPLTLESARPSHTSQYLCASGAGANVLTFGAGSRLTVL.

The J gene is TRBJ2-3, the V gene TRBV11-2; tentatively, D is TRBD2 (6 bases). This CDR3 region has 14 residues. Trimming removed 0 bases from V and 5 bases from J, with 9 bases in between. The germline V gene has CDR1 SGHAT and CDR2 FQNNGV. This CDR3 reads CASSLDPGEDTQYF. In nucleotides, the CDR3 is TGTGCCAGCAGCTTAGATCCGGGGGAAGATACGCAGTATTTT.

The rearrangement uses TRBV9 and TRBJ2-1; weak D call: TRBD2 (5 bases). CDR1 is SGDLS and CDR2 is YYNGEE in the germline V gene. The CDR3 is 14 residues long. Trimming stripped 2 bases from V and 6 bases from J, with 12 bases between. CDR3 nucleotides: TGTGCCAGCAGCGTCAGCTTTCGGGGCAATGAGCAGTTCTTC. Translated: CASSVSFRGNEQFF.

The chain joins TRBV25-1 to TRBJ1-1, with D uncertain. Germline CDR1 and CDR2: MGHDK and SYGVNS. V lost 5 bases, J lost 4 bases, and 11 bases lay in between. The CDR3 contains 13 residues. The CDR3 bases are TGTGCCAGCAGTATGACGGTTCTCACTGAAGCTTTCTTT. The encoded protein is CASSMTVLTEAFF.

The gene calls are TRBV24-1 and TRBJ2-1, with 11 bases aligning to TRBD2. V shed 4 bases, J shed 6 bases, and the junction held 4 bases outside the gene matches. CDR1 is KGHDR, CDR2 SFDVKD, per germline. CDR3 length: 15 residues. The CDR3 spells CATSDGLAGSNEQFF. The CDR3 region has the DNA TGTGCCACCAGTGACGGACTAGCGGGCAGCAATGAGCAGTTCTTC.

The chain links TRBV11-2 to TRBJ2-1; the D is unclear. The CDR3 sequence is 12 residues long. The V end lost 7 bases, the J end lost 7 bases, and 11 bases lay between the germline ends. Germline V gene sequence: CDR1 SGHAT, CDR2 FQNNGV. CDR3: CASNGPENEQFF. CDR3 nucleotide sequence: TGTGCCAGCAATGGGCCGGAGAATGAGCAGTTCTTC.

J is TRBJ2-2 and V is TRBV3-1; 12 nucleotides line up with TRBD2. Germline CDR1 LGHDT, CDR2 YNNKEL (reference sequence). V gave up 0 bases and J gave up 6 bases; unmatched junction bases: 8. The CDR3 is made up of 18 amino acids. The CDR3 region is CASSQDSLAGGPSGELFF. The CDR3 nucleotides are TGTGCCAGCAGCCAAGATAGTCTAGCGGGAGGGCCTTCCGGGGAGCTGTTTTTT.

This chain uses TRBV20-1 with TRBJ1-5, with D tentatively TRBD1 (6 bases). This CDR3 contains 15 residues. V lost 3 bases and J lost 2, with 14 bases in between. Germline CDR1 and CDR2: DFQATT and SNEGSKA (reference sequence). CDR3 region: CSASVGGHGNQPQHF. The CDR3 coding sequence is TGCAGTGCTAGTGTCGGGGGGCATGGCAATCAGCCCCAGCATTTT.

This sequence joins TRBV19 and TRBJ2-1; a weak D match, TRBD2 (5 bases). The CDR3 is 15 amino acids. V gave up 9 bases and J gave up 1 base, with 16 bases separating them. Germline V gene sequence: CDR1 LNHDA, CDR2 SQIVND (reference sequence). In DNA form, the CDR3 reads TGTGCCAGCCAGGAAAGCGGTACTTCCTACAATGAGCAGTTCTTC. As protein: CASQESGTSYNEQFF.